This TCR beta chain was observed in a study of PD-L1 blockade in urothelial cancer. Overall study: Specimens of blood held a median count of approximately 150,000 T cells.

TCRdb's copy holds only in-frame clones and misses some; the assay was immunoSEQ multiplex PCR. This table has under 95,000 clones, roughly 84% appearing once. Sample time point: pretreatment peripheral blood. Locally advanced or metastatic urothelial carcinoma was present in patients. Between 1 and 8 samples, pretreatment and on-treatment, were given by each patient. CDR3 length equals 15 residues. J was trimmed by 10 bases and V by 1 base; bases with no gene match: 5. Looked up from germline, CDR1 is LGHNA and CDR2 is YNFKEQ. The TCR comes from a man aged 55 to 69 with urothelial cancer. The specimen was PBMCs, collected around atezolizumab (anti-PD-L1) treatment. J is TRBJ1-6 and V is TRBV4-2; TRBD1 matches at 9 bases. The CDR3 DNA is TGTGCCAGCAGCCAAGGGGGACAGGGCCGATCACCCCTCCACTTT. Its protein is CASSQGGQGRSPLHF.